This T cell receptor beta chain stems from a study of T-cell reconstitution after alpha-beta-depleted transplantation in children. Study observations and caveats: Expanded clones from the graft, numbering several hundred, reportedly supplied alpha-beta T cells about two months after transplant.

A word on this clonotype: The target antigen is unknown.

CDR3 size: 15 residues. Germline CDR1 reads MGHRA; CDR2 reads YSYEKL. Trimming left V 3 bases short and J 3 bases short, with 15 bases between. Preparation of the TCRbeta library used unique molecular identifiers. TCRdb itself ran the PCR reads through MiXCR, one entry per CDR3 protein. Among about 200,000 distinct CDR3 sequences listed, approximately 8% were seen once. The chain is built from TRBV4-1 and TRBJ2-7, with D perhaps matching TRBD2 (5 bases). Sequencing was performed on PBMCs, mostly from graft donor cells, taken 360 days after TCRalphabeta/CD19-depleted stem cell transplant. This clonotype was obtained from a male patient between 2 and 10 years old who had a stem cell transplant for acute myeloid leukemia, so the T cells may come from the graft donor. The CDR3 reads CASSHARAGLYEQYF. In DNA form, the CDR3 reads TGCGCCAGCAGCCACGCTAGGGCGGGCCTCTACGAGCAGTACTTC.